Listed below are T cell receptor beta chains from one sample, sequenced in a study of vaccination and CD4 T cells after COVID-19. TCRdb itself ran the PCR reads through MiXCR, one entry per CDR3 protein. Here the sample spans approximately 16,000 distinct CDR3 sequences, 21% being singletons. No antigen has been assigned to these receptors. The sequences come from CD4+ T cells from blood, cultured in vitro, collected before SARS-CoV-2 vaccination. Source of these receptors: a human donor who received a COVID-19 vaccine. The CDR3 runs from the conserved cysteine through the conserved F or W. The order of the fields is V gene, J gene, clone size, D gene, CDR3 DNA, CDR3 protein. D genes are given only for firm matches. Expanded clones get a size class; other rows say once, few or many, or leave the size out.

>TRBV5-5|TRBJ2-1|.|.
TGTGCCAGCAGCTTGGTGGGGGGTGAGCAGTTCTTC
CASSLVGGEQFF
>TRBV7-7|TRBJ2-2|.|.
TGTGCCAGCAGCGATAGTCCCTACGGGGAGCTGTTTTTT
CASSDSPYGELFF
>TRBV7-2|TRBJ2-3|few|TRBD2
TGTGCCAGCAGCCCCCGACTAGCGGGGGTAGTAGATACGCAGTATTTT
CASSPRLAGVVDTQYF
>TRBV10-3|TRBJ1-5|medium-sized|TRBD1
TGTGCCGATCACTCCAGGGACAGGGGTAGGCAAGAGCCCCAGCATTTT
CADHSRDRGRQEPQHF
>TRBV2|TRBJ2-3|few|.
TGTGCCAGCAACGGAGGTATTAGCACAGATACGCAGTATTTT
CASNGGISTDTQYF
>TRBV19|TRBJ2-2|few|.
TGTGCCAGTATGCCAGTGGGCATAGGCAACACCGGGGAGCTGTTTTTT
CASMPVGIGNTGELFF
>TRBV6-1|TRBJ1-6|.|TRBD1
TGTGCCACCCTTCGGGACAGCTCCTATAATTCACCCCTCCACTTT
CATLRDSSYNSPLHF
>TRBV4-2|TRBJ1-3|.|.
TGTGCCAGCAGCCAAGATCTCAGAGCTGGAAACACCATATATTTT
CASSQDLRAGNTIYF
>TRBV2|TRBJ2-7|few|TRBD2
TGTGCCAGCAGCATAGCGGGTTTCTACGAGCAGTACTTC
CASSIAGFYEQYF
>TRBV5-1|TRBJ2-3|.|TRBD2
TGCGCCAGCAGCCAGGATAGCGGGGCGACAGATACGCAGTATTTT
CASSQDSGATDTQYF
>TRBV20-1|TRBJ2-1|.|.
TGCAGTGCTAGAGATCACCGGACAGACTTCTACAATGAGCAGTTCTTC
CSARDHRTDFYNEQFF
>TRBV2|TRBJ2-5|.|TRBD2
TGTGCCAGCTGCGGAGCGGGGCTTGCAGCGGAGACCCAGTACTTC
CASCGAGLAAETQYF
>TRBV20-1|TRBJ1-2|medium-sized|.
TGCAGTGCTAGAGATCGCCCGGGGGCAATTTATGGCTACACCTTC
CSARDRPGAIYGYTF
>TRBV21-1|TRBJ2-3|.|.
TGTGCCAGCAGCACTAGGGACAGGCTTACAGATACGCAGTATTTT
CASSTRDRLTDTQYF
>TRBV20-1|TRBJ2-3|medium-sized|.
TGCAGTGCTAGAGATTCGAAGACTACATACACAGATACGCAGTATTTT
CSARDSKTTYTDTQYF
>TRBV5-1|TRBJ2-2|few|.
TGCGCCAGCAGCTTGGCGGGGGACACCGGGGAGCTGTTTTTT
CASSLAGDTGELFF
>TRBV6-2/TRBV6-3|TRBJ2-3|.|TRBD2
TGTGCCAGCAGCCGCGCTAGCGGGGGGGCTGCGCAGTATTTT
CASSRASGGAAQYF
>TRBV14|TRBJ1-2|few|TRBD1
TGTGCCAGCAGCCAAGAACACAGGGGGAACTATGGCTACACCTTC
CASSQEHRGNYGYTF
>TRBV10-3|TRBJ1-1|.|.
TGTGCCATCAGTACTTCCGAGACTGAAGCTTTCTTT
CAISTSETEAFF
>TRBV6-1|TRBJ1-1|.|.
TGTGCCAGCTTGGGGTCCGGGAACACTGAAGCTTTCTTT
CASLGSGNTEAFF
>TRBV18|TRBJ1-2|.|.
.
CASSQTSVYFCAISGQGENGYTF
>TRBV18|TRBJ1-3|.|.
TGTGCCAGCTCACCCCTAGTAGCAGGGGCGCGAGGAAACACCATATATTTT
CASSPLVAGARGNTIYF
>TRBV12-3/TRBV12-4|TRBJ1-4|few|.
TGTGCCAGCAGTTCCCGAGGAGCTAATGAAAAACTGTTTTTT
CASSSRGANEKLFF
>TRBV12-3/TRBV12-4|TRBJ1-5|.|.
TGTGCCAGCTCCCTGAGAGGGATTAGTAGCAATCAGCCCCAGCATTTT
CASSLRGISSNQPQHF
>TRBV6-5|TRBJ2-1|few|TRBD2
TGTGCCAGCAGTTACTCGGGACTAGCGGGGATTTACAATGAGCAGTTCTTC
CASSYSGLAGIYNEQFF
>TRBV2|TRBJ2-7|.|TRBD1
TGTGCCAGCAGTGTGACAGGGGGCGGCGAGCAGTACTTC
CASSVTGGGEQYF
>TRBV11-3|TRBJ2-5|few|TRBD1
TGTGCCAGCAGCTATCAGACAGGGTCTACGGAGACCCAGTACTTC
CASSYQTGSTETQYF
>TRBV18|TRBJ1-1|few|TRBD1
TGTGCCAGCTCATCGACAGGGACAACTGAAGCTTTCTTT
CASSSTGTTEAFF
>TRBV7-9|TRBJ1-1|few|.
TGTGCCAGCAGCTTAGGAGGCAGCCTCGAAGCTTTCTTT
CASSLGGSLEAFF
>TRBV7-9|TRBJ1-5|few|TRBD1
TGTGCCAGCAGTCTCCAGGGGGGGATTCAGCCCCAGCATTTT
CASSLQGGIQPQHF
>TRBV7-2|TRBJ2-3|few|.
TGTGCCAGCAGCTTAGCGGGGGTGGGGGCAGATACGCAGTATTTT
CASSLAGVGADTQYF
>TRBV20-1|TRBJ2-5|few|TRBD2
TGCAGTGCCCTACTAGCGGTACAAGAGACCCAGTACTTC
CSALLAVQETQYF